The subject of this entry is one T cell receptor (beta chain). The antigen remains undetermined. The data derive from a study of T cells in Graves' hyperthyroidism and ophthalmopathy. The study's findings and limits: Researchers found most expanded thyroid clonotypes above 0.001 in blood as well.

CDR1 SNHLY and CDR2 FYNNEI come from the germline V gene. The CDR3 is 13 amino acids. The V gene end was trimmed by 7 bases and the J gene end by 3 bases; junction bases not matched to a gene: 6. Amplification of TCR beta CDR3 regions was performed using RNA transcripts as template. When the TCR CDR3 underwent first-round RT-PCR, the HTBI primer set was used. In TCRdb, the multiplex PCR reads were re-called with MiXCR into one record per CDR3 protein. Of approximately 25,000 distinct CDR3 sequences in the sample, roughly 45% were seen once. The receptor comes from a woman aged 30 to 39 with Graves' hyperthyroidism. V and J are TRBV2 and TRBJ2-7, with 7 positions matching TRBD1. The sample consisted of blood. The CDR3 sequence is CASIGTADYEQYF. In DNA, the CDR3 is TGTGCCAGCATCGGGACAGCCGACTACGAGCAGTACTTC. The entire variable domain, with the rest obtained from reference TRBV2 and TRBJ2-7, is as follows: EPEVTQTPSHQVTQMGQEVILRCVPISNHLYFYWYRQILGQKVEFLVSFYNNEISEKSEIFDDQFSVERPDGSNFTLKIRSTKLEDSAMYFCASIGTADYEQYFGPGTRLTVT.